These 16 T cell receptor beta chains share one sample of origin, sequenced in a study of T cells in Graves' hyperthyroidism and ophthalmopathy. Amplification targeted TCR beta CDR3 regions from RNA transcripts. The TCR CDR3 was amplified in a first-round RT-PCR using the HTBI primer set. TCRdb used MiXCR to reprocess the multiplex PCR reads, holding one entry per CDR3 protein. The sample holds a few hundred thousand distinct CDR3 sequences, 13% seen once. Sequencing input: blood. All receptors come from a woman younger than 35 with Graves' hyperthyroidism.

The rearrangement uses TRBV19 and TRBJ1-4; perhaps TRBD1 as D (5 bases). From germline, CDR1 is LNHDA and CDR2 SQIVND (reference sequence). V was trimmed by 1 base and J by 2 bases, leaving 14 bases between them. The CDR3 totals 17 residues. This chain's CDR3 is CASSIVGGRMTNEKLFF. Written as DNA, the CDR3 is TGTGCCAGTAGTATAGTCGGGGGTCGGATGACTAATGAAAAACTGTTTTTT.

This chain uses TRBV11-2 with TRBJ1-5; D ambiguous. The V end lost 3 bases, the J end lost 3 bases, and 9 bases lay between the germline ends. Germline V gene lookup returns CDR1 SGHAT and CDR2 FQNNGV. The CDR3 has 14 residues. The DNA for the CDR3 is TGTGCCAGCAGCTTGCGGGCCTACAATCAGCCCCAGCATTTT. This translates into CASSLRAYNQPQHF. Filled out from reference TRBV11-2 and TRBJ1-5, the complete variable domain reads EAGVAQSPRYKIIEKRQSVAFWCNPISGHATLYWYQQILGQGPKLLIQFQNNGVVDDSQLPKDRFSAERLKGVDSTLKIQPAKLEDSAVYLCASSLRAYNQPQHFGDGTRLSIL.

This clonotype was recorded many times. The genes are TRBV5-1 and TRBJ2-2, with D unclear. Germline V CDR1 and CDR2: SGHRS, YFSETQ. The CDR3 consists of 15 residues. The V and J ends lost 4 bases and 2 bases respectively, with 12 bases between them. CDR3 in DNA: TGCGCCAGCAGCCCCATAGACATTAACACCGGGGAGCTGTTTTTT. It encodes CASSPIDINTGELFF.

A word on this clonotype: A read error is possible here, since a much larger clone lies one base away. The genes are TRBV24-1 and TRBJ2-3; D might be TRBD2 (5 bases). CDR3 length: 15 residues. CDR1 and CDR2 (germline): KGHDR, SFDVKD. Here the CDR3 reads CTTSDPADVTDTQYF. DNA for the CDR3: TGTACCACCAGTGACCCAGCGGACGTCACAGATACGCAGTATTTT.

Many counts were recorded for this clonotype. The chain joins TRBV6-2 or TRBV6-3 to TRBJ2-1; D possibly corresponds to TRBD2 (6 bases). The CDR3 has 15 amino acids. Germline CDR1 is MNHEY and CDR2 is SVGEGT. The V end lost 6 bases, the J end lost 5 bases, and 17 bases lay between the germline ends. The CDR3 DNA reads as TGTGCCAGCAGGCCACTCGGGAGTGTCCACAATGAGCAGTTCTTC. It encodes CASRPLGSVHNEQFF.

This clonotype has ten or more counts. This chain links TRBV12-3 or TRBV12-4 with TRBJ1-2, with TRBD1 matching 7 bases. Trimming at V came to 2 bases and at J to 8 bases, leaving 8 bases not matched to a gene. This CDR3 spans 14 amino acids. CDR3 sequence reads: CASSLKRTGEGYTF. The CDR3 DNA is TGTGCCAGCAGTTTAAAACGGACAGGAGAAGGCTACACCTTC.

This clonotype has ten or more counts. The V gene is TRBV28, the J gene TRBJ2-5; 13 nucleotides agree with TRBD2. After removal of 6 bases from V and 6 bases from J, the junction contained 4 bases not matched to a gene. The CDR3 loop spans 14 amino acids. The germline V gene has CDR1 MDHEN and CDR2 SYDVKM. Here the CDR3 reads CASRGLAGSKTQYF. CDR3 coding DNA: TGTGCCAGCAGGGGACTAGCGGGGTCCAAGACCCAGTACTTC.

The chain recombines TRBV20-1 with TRBJ1-6; D not resolved. Per germline, CDR1 DFQATT and CDR2 SNEGSKA (reference sequence). V was trimmed by 4 bases and J by 7 bases, leaving 23 bases between them. CDR3 length equals 17 residues. The DNA of the CDR3 is TGCAGTGCTAAAGGAGCCGGGAAGTTAATTTCCAATTCACCCCTCCACTTT. Translation: CSAKGAGKLISNSPLHF.

This clonotype was seen many times. The gene calls are TRBV29-1 and TRBJ2-7, with D maybe TRBD1 (5 bases). CDR3 length equals 15 residues. Trimming cost V 0 bases and J 5 bases, with 17 bases left between them. The germline CDR1 and CDR2 sequences are SQVTM and ANQGSEA. The CDR3 loop reads CSVEDGEGVVNEQYF. DNA for the CDR3: TGCAGCGTTGAAGATGGGGAAGGGGTAGTAAACGAGCAGTACTTC.

The chain joins TRBV9 to TRBJ2-2, with a possible D match to TRBD2 (5 bases). Germline CDR1 SGDLS, CDR2 YYNGEE. V was pared by 4 bases and J by 8 bases, with 9 bases between. This CDR3 comprises 12 residues. For the CDR3, the DNA is TGTGCCAGCAGCCGGAGAGGGGGGGAGCTGTTTTTT. This gives the protein CASSRRGGELFF. The complete variable domain, with remaining parts taken from reference TRBV9 and TRBJ2-2, reads DSGVTQTPKHLITATGQRVTLRCSPRSGDLSVYWYQQSLDQGLQFLIQYYNGEERAKGNILERFSAQQFPDLHSELNLSSLELGDSALYFCASSRRGGELFFGEGSRLTVL.

The rearrangement joins TRBV7-6 to TRBJ1-2; the D gene is possibly TRBD1 (5 bases). This CDR3 spans 15 amino acids. CDR1 SGHVS and CDR2 FNYEAQ come from the germline V gene. V was clipped by 1 base and J by 5 bases, with 14 bases between them. The CDR3 loop is CASSLGKGRGYGYTF. As DNA, the CDR3 is TGTGCCAGCAGCTTAGGCAAGGGGCGCGGGTATGGCTACACCTTC.

This clonotype was observed many times. The chain uses TRBV28 and TRBJ1-4; 9 bases agree with TRBD1. V lost 6 bases to trimming and J lost 8 bases; unmatched junction nucleotides: 16. This CDR3 is 17 amino acids long. Per the germline V gene, CDR1 is MDHEN and CDR2 is SYDVKM. The CDR3 nucleotides read TGTGCCAGCAGACGTCCCGGGACAGGGTTAGTTAACGAAAAACTGTTTTTT. Protein sequence: CASRRPGTGLVNEKLFF.

V gene TRBV7-6 combines with J gene TRBJ2-7; D possibly matches TRBD1 or TRBD2 (5 bases each). The CDR3 has 16 residues. V lost 0 bases to trimming and J lost 5 bases, with 17 bases between them. Germline values: CDR1 SGHVS, CDR2 FNYEAQ. The CDR3 is CASSLAQRDVSNEQYF. CDR3 coding DNA: TGTGCCAGCAGCTTAGCCCAACGGGACGTTTCGAACGAGCAGTACTTC. The variable domain in full, completed from reference TRBV7-6 and TRBJ2-7, reads GAGVSQSPRYKVTKRGQDVALRCDPISGHVSLYWYRQALGQGPEFLTYFNYEAQQDKSGLPNDRFSAERPEGSISTLTIQRTEQRDSAMYRCASSLAQRDVSNEQYFGPGTRLTVT.

This clonotype was seen at least ten times. CDR3: CASSALRDTNYGYTF. CDR3 in DNA: TGTGCCAGCAGCGCACTCAGGGACACGAACTATGGCTACACCTTC. The chain carries TRBV2 and TRBJ1-2; TRBD1 is a possible D gene (6 bases). This CDR3 spans 15 amino acids. The V gene lost 6 bases and the J gene lost 2 bases, with 16 bases spanning the gap. The germline V gene has CDR1 SNHLY and CDR2 FYNNEI.

This clonotype appeared many times. The V gene is TRBV3-1, the J gene TRBJ2-3; TRBD2 might be the D (6 bases). The CDR3 is 15 amino acids. Trimming took off 2 bases at V and 5 bases at J, with 14 bases between the two ends. From germline, CDR1 is LGHDT and CDR2 YNNKEL (reference sequence). In DNA, the CDR3 is TGTGCCAGCAGCCAAAACGTACAAGCGGGAGATACGCAGTATTTT. Encoded protein: CASSQNVQAGDTQYF.

Concerning this clonotype: A much larger clone differs by one base, so this may be a read error. The gene calls are TRBV28 and TRBJ1-5; D not resolved. The CDR3 covers 16 residues. V gave up 5 bases and J gave up 2 bases, with 16 bases separating them. CDR1 and CDR2 from the germline V gene are MDHEN and SYDVKM. CDR3 nucleotides: TGTGCCAGCAGTCCCGGCCATTATCGGGGCAATCAGCCCCAGCATTTT. Translated: CASSPGHYRGNQPQHF.